One sample yielded the 11 T cell receptor beta chains listed below, sequenced in a study of T cell changes during pregnancy in multiple sclerosis. Profiling relied on immunoSEQ multiplex PCR, and the TCRdb table lists in-frame clones only, not all of them. The sample has about 120,000 clones, under 95% seen once. Sequences were derived from peripheral blood, sampled before pregnancy. All receptors come from a female donor with multiple sclerosis, enrolled in a pregnancy study.

The chain employs TRBV18 and TRBJ2-2, with TRBD1 matching 9 bases. Unmatched junction bases numbered 5, after V lost 3 bases and J lost 6 bases. This CDR3 is built from 15 residues. Germline V CDR1 and CDR2: KGHSH, LQKENI. The CDR3: CASSPNRTGAGELFF. CDR3 coding DNA: TGTGCCAGCTCACCGAACCGGACAGGGGCCGGGGAGCTGTTTTTT.

This chain links TRBV6-5 with TRBJ2-2; D not certain. V lost 4 bases and J lost 0, with 6 bases in between. The CDR3 extends over 14 amino acids. Germline values: CDR1 MNHEY, CDR2 SVGAGI. The CDR3 bases are TGTGCCAGCAGTTCTCTTTCGAACACCGGGGAGCTGTTTTTT. Translation gives CASSSLSNTGELFF.

The gene calls are TRBV11-2 and TRBJ2-7; 13 nucleotides agree with TRBD2. V was clipped by 6 bases and J by 5 bases; unmatched bases: 4. CDR3 length equals 14 residues. CDR1 is SGHAT and CDR2 is FQNNGV in the germline V gene. The CDR3: CASRVGLAGHEQYF. The CDR3 DNA follows: TGTGCCAGCAGGGTGGGACTAGCGGGACACGAGCAGTACTTC.

The chain joins TRBV7-9 to TRBJ2-7; D may be TRBD1 (6 bases). The CDR3 sequence is 13 residues long. Germline V CDR1 and CDR2: SEHNR, FQNEAQ (reference sequence). V dropped 6 bases and J dropped 7 bases, with 16 bases sitting between them. The CDR3 region is CASSPFQGWEQYF. The CDR3 region has the DNA TGTGCCAGCAGTCCTTTTCAGGGGTGGGAGCAGTACTTC.

The CDR3 is CASSRTGTAGANVLTF. The CDR3 DNA reads TGTGCCAGTAGCAGAACAGGGACAGCTGGGGCCAACGTCCTGACTTTC. The rearrangement links TRBV19 to TRBJ2-6; 7 bases fit TRBD1. Per the germline V gene, CDR1 is LNHDA and CDR2 is SQIVND (reference sequence). Losses at the gene ends were 6 bases for V and 2 bases for J; bases not matched to a gene: 7. The CDR3 totals 16 residues.

The genes are TRBV28 and TRBJ1-5, with 8 bases matching TRBD1. The CDR3 spans 15 residues. V lost 3 bases to trimming and J lost 1 base; unmatched junction nucleotides: 2. Germline assignment: CDR1 MDHEN and CDR2 SYDVKM. CDR3 sequence (DNA): TGTGCCAGCAGTTTCTGGACAGGGAGCAATCAGCCCCAGCATTTT. The encoded protein is CASSFWTGSNQPQHF.

The V call is TRBV7-3, the J call TRBJ2-3; D is perhaps TRBD2 (6 bases). Germline V CDR1 and CDR2: SGHTA, FQGTGA. The CDR3 spans 13 residues. Trimming cost V 5 bases and J 7 bases, with 13 bases left between them. Here the CDR3 reads CASSPRDSYTQYF. The CDR3, as DNA: TGTGCCAGCAGCCCACGGGACTCATATACGCAGTATTTT. Full variable domain (outside the CDR3, taken from reference TRBV7-3 and TRBJ2-3): GAGVSQTPSNKVTEKGKYVELRCDPISGHTALYWYRQSLGQGPEFLIYFQGTGAADDSGLPNDRFFAVRPEGSVSTLKIQRTERGDSAVYLCASSPRDSYTQYFGPGTRLTVL.

This chain connects TRBV7-9 to TRBJ2-2; 7 nucleotides agree with TRBD1. CDR3 length equals 14 residues. Unmatched junction bases numbered 5, after V lost 6 bases and J lost 4 bases. Germline CDR1 reads SEHNR; CDR2 reads FQNEAQ (reference sequence). Written as DNA, the CDR3 is TGTGCCAGCAGTTGGGACAGCCTCACCGGGGAGCTGTTTTTT. The encoded protein is CASSWDSLTGELFF.

The J gene is TRBJ2-1, the V gene TRBV4-2; TRBD2 aligns across 7 bases. Germline assignment: CDR1 LGHNA and CDR2 YNFKEQ. Trimming cost V 4 bases and J 6 bases; bases outside gene matches: 9. This CDR3 region has 15 residues. CDR3 sequence (DNA): TGTGCCAGCAGCCCCGTGGGGAGGGCCCTCAATGAGCAGTTCTTC. Amino acids: CASSPVGRALNEQFF.

The V call is TRBV6-5, the J call TRBJ2-1, with 7 bases lining up with TRBD1. The V gene end was trimmed by 5 bases and the J gene end by 0 bases; junction bases not matched to a gene: 4. Germline CDR1 MNHEY, CDR2 SVGAGI. The CDR3 is made up of 15 amino acids. CDR3 sequence: CASSLQGSSYNEQFF. The DNA for the CDR3 is TGTGCCAGCAGTCTACAGGGGAGCTCCTACAATGAGCAGTTCTTC.

The CDR3 loop reads CASSLPSGSGYEQFF. CDR3 DNA sequence: TGCGCCAGCAGCTTACCGAGCGGGAGTGGCTATGAGCAGTTCTTC. The chain couples TRBV5-1 to TRBJ2-1, with 8 bases that match TRBD2. This CDR3 contains 15 residues. The V gene end was trimmed by 2 bases and the J gene end by 8 bases; junction bases not matched to a gene: 9. Germline CDR1 is SGHRS and CDR2 is YFSETQ.